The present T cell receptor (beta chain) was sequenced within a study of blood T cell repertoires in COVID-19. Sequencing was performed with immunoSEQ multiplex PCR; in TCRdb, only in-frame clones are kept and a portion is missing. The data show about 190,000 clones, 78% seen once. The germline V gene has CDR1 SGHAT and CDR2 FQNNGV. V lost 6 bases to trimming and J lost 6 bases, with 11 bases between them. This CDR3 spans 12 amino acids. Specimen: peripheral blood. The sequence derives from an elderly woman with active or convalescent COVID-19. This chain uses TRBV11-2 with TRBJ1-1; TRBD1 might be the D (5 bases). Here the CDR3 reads CASRAGIPEAFF. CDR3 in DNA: TGTGCCAGCAGGGCAGGGATACCTGAAGCTTTCTTT. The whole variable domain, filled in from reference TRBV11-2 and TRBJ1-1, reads EAGVAQSPRYKIIEKRQSVAFWCNPISGHATLYWYQQILGQGPKLLIQFQNNGVVDDSQLPKDRFSAERLKGVDSTLKIQPAKLEDSAVYLCASRAGIPEAFFGQGTRLTVV.